One and the same sample provided the 30 T cell receptor beta chains below, sequenced in a study of T cells in Graves' hyperthyroidism and ophthalmopathy. It was RNA transcripts that yielded the amplified TCR beta CDR3 regions. TCR CDR3 regions were first amplified by RT-PCR with HTBI primers. TCRdb re-derived calls from the multiplex PCR reads in MiXCR, one entry per CDR3 protein. In the table there are roughly 700,000 distinct CDR3 sequences, approximately 15% of which are singletons. Sequenced: blood. The source is a woman aged 18-29 years with Graves' hyperthyroidism.

In this sample, this clonotype turned up a few times. This chain connects TRBV12-3 or TRBV12-4 to TRBJ2-7; TRBD1 matches at 9 bases. V shed 5 bases, J shed 6 bases, and the junction held 8 bases outside the gene matches. The CDR3 is 14 residues long. CDR3 in DNA: TGTGCCAGCAGTCCGACGGACAGGGGACGCGAGCAGTACTTC. Protein: CASSPTDRGREQYF.

The chain uses TRBV19 and TRBJ1-3; a weak D match, TRBD1 (5 bases). Germline V gene sequence: CDR1 LNHDA, CDR2 SQIVND (reference sequence). Trimming took off 3 bases at V and 4 bases at J, with 10 bases between the two ends. This CDR3 has 14 amino acids. The DNA of the CDR3 is TGTGCCAGTAGTATCTTCCGGGACGGAAACACCATATATTTT. It specifies CASSIFRDGNTIYF.

This clonotype came up a few times. The chain couples TRBV6-6 to TRBJ2-7; a possible D gene is TRBD1 (6 bases). V was trimmed by 0 bases and J by 5 bases, leaving 14 bases between them. The CDR3 has 15 amino acids. Germline V lookup: CDR1 MNHNY, CDR2 SVGAGI (reference sequence). The DNA for the CDR3 is TGTGCCAGCAGTTACTCGGGGACGGCAGGGGACGAGCAGTACTTC. Amino acid sequence: CASSYSGTAGDEQYF.

This clonotype was observed at least ten times. The V call is TRBV20-1, the J call TRBJ1-4; 8 bases fit TRBD1. Germline values: CDR1 DFQATT, CDR2 SNEGSKA (reference sequence). The CDR3 has 15 residues. With 3 bases clipped from V and 8 bases from J, the junction kept 11 bases outside the gene matches. CDR3 in amino acids: CSASLLDRVHEKLFF. The DNA of the CDR3 is TGCAGTGCTAGCCTCCTGGACAGGGTACACGAAAAACTGTTTTTT.

The chain carries TRBV19 and TRBJ2-1; D is ambiguous. V was shortened by 3 bases and J by 7 bases, with 7 bases between the two germline ends. The germline V gene has CDR1 LNHDA and CDR2 SQIVND (reference sequence). The CDR3 length is 12 residues. The CDR3 spells CASSMMLNEQFF. CDR3 DNA sequence: TGTGCCAGTAGTATGATGTTGAATGAGCAGTTCTTC.

The sample holds many counts of this clonotype. The V call is TRBV27, the J call TRBJ1-1; D gene uncertain. Trimming removed 5 bases from V and 5 bases from J, with 12 bases in between. CDR3 length: 13 residues. The V gene's germline CDR1 is MNHEY and CDR2 SMNVEV (reference sequence). The CDR3 coding sequence is TGTGCCAGCAGTCCCCTAAGAAGGACTGAAGCTTTCTTT. Translating gives CASSPLRRTEAFF.

This clonotype has a count of ten or more. The genes are TRBV5-1 and TRBJ2-1, with 8 bases identical to TRBD2. Germline V CDR1 and CDR2: SGHRS, YFSETQ. The CDR3 is 17 residues long. The trim removed 4 bases at V and 8 bases at J, leaving 17 bases unmatched. This chain's CDR3 is CASSVRKGGTRADEQFF. The CDR3 DNA follows: TGCGCCAGCAGCGTACGGAAAGGGGGGACTAGGGCGGATGAGCAGTTCTTC. Combining the CDR3 with reference TRBV5-1 and TRBJ2-1 gives the whole variable domain KAGVTQTPRYLIKTRGQQVTLSCSPISGHRSVSWYQQTPGQGLQFLFEYFSETQRNKGNFPGRFSGRQFSNSRSEMNVSTLELGDSALYLCASSVRKGGTRADEQFFGPGTRLTVL.

This clonotype came up a few times. CDR3 bases: TGCAGTGCTAGAAACGACCTGTGGCCAGCGGAATACAATGAGCAGTTCTTC. As protein: CSARNDLWPAEYNEQFF. The chain carries TRBV20-1 and TRBJ2-1, with a possible D match to TRBD2 (5 bases). The germline V gene encodes CDR1 DFQATT and CDR2 SNEGSKA (reference sequence). The CDR3 totals 17 residues. V was pared by 2 bases and J by 4 bases, with 21 bases between.

This clonotype was observed a handful of times. The chain couples TRBV7-9 to TRBJ2-1; the match to TRBD1 covers 9 bases. The CDR3 is 16 residues long. In germline, CDR1 is SEHNR, CDR2 FQNEAQ (reference sequence). J lost 0 bases, V lost 2 bases, and 2 bases had no gene match. Here the CDR3 reads CASSLMDRGSYNEQFF. As DNA, the CDR3 is TGTGCCAGCAGCTTAATGGACAGGGGCTCCTACAATGAGCAGTTCTTC.

This clonotype appeared a few times. This chain uses TRBV30 with TRBJ2-7; TRBD2 agrees at 10 bases. The V and J ends lost 0 bases and 4 bases, in that order; junction bases with no gene match: 9. The germline V gene encodes CDR1 GTSNPN and CDR2 SVGIG (reference sequence). The CDR3 runs to 16 residues. The CDR3 protein is CAWSVRPASGSYEQYF. CDR3 DNA: TGTGCCTGGAGTGTAAGGCCCGCTAGCGGGAGTTACGAGCAGTACTTC.

This clonotype appeared many times. The chain employs TRBV3-1 and TRBJ2-1; 15 bases are shared with TRBD2. There are 14 residues in the CDR3. Per the germline V gene, CDR1 is LGHDT and CDR2 is YNNKEL (reference sequence). V trimming: 6 bases; J trimming: 8 bases; junction bases outside the gene matches: 2. The CDR3 protein is CASSRTSGRDEQFF. CDR3 nucleotides: TGTGCCAGCAGTCGGACTAGCGGGAGGGATGAGCAGTTCTTC.

The sample holds many counts of this clonotype. The chain carries TRBV12-3 or TRBV12-4 and TRBJ1-1; TRBD1 matches at 7 bases. V dropped 6 bases and J dropped 0; count of bases not matched to a gene: 10. This CDR3 region has 16 residues. CDR3 bases: TGTGCCAGCAGCCCTGACAGGGCCCTAATGAACACTGAAGCTTTCTTT. Translated, it gives CASSPDRALMNTEAFF.

This clonotype was observed at least ten times. The CDR3 DNA follows: TGTGCCAGCAGGAAAACTAGCGAGGAGACCCAGTACTTC. This translates into CASRKTSEETQYF. The rearrangement links TRBV7-8 to TRBJ2-5; 7 bases are shared with TRBD2. CDR3 length equals 13 residues. J gave up 5 bases and V 6 bases, and 6 bases lay outside the gene matches. Germline values: CDR1 SGHVS, CDR2 FQNEAQ.

This clonotype turned up a few times. This rearrangement joins TRBV29-1 to TRBJ2-1; TRBD1 is a possible D gene (5 bases). Germline loops: CDR1 SQVTM, CDR2 ANQGSEA. The length of the CDR3 is 13 residues. Trimming left V 8 bases short and J 5 bases short, with 16 bases between. As DNA, the CDR3 is TGCAGCTTCTGGAACAGGCTCGACAATGAGCAGTTCTTC. It translates to CSFWNRLDNEQFF.

This clonotype was observed at least ten times. The J gene is TRBJ2-1, the V gene TRBV2; 12 positions agree with TRBD1. After removal of 5 bases from V and 8 bases from J, the junction contained 4 bases not matched to a gene. This CDR3 region has 14 residues. CDR1 is SNHLY and CDR2 is FYNNEI in the germline V gene. This chain's CDR3 is CASSPGQGADEQFF. The CDR3 nucleotides read TGTGCCAGCAGTCCGGGACAGGGGGCGGATGAGCAGTTCTTC.

This clonotype has ten or more counts. The chain uses TRBV18 and TRBJ2-1, with 9 nucleotides matching TRBD1. This CDR3 is 16 amino acids long. Germline V gene sequence: CDR1 KGHSH, CDR2 LQKENI. J lost 3 bases, V lost 5 bases, and 8 bases had no gene match. The CDR3 sequence: CASSSSPGQGYNEQFF. Written as DNA, the CDR3 is TGTGCCAGCTCATCTTCACCGGGACAGGGCTACAATGAGCAGTTCTTC.

This clonotype was detected only a few times. This chain uses TRBV10-3 with TRBJ2-3; tentative D call: TRBD1 (7 bases). This CDR3 is 15 amino acids long. The V gene's germline CDR1 is ENHRY and CDR2 SYGVKD. Trimming shortened V by 8 bases and J by 0 bases, and 15 bases separated the two germline ends. In DNA, the CDR3 is TGTGCCATCGGATCGCGGGACAGAAGCACAGATACGCAGTATTTT. This sequence encodes CAIGSRDRSTDTQYF.

This clonotype was observed a few times. V gene TRBV24-1 combines with J gene TRBJ1-1; D remains unclear. This CDR3 spans 16 amino acids. Per germline, CDR1 KGHDR and CDR2 SFDVKD. V dropped 9 bases and J dropped 1 base, with 20 bases sitting between them. The CDR3 loop reads CATPILDRSANTEAFF. DNA of the CDR3: TGTGCCACCCCAATTTTGGACCGCTCGGCGAACACTGAAGCTTTCTTT.

The chain has TRBV7-2 and TRBJ1-5; no reliable D call. The CDR3 spans 13 residues. Per germline, CDR1 SGHTA and CDR2 FQGNSA. The germline V and J ends were trimmed by 3 bases and 3 bases, with 6 bases remaining between them. The CDR3 loop reads CASSFTVNQPQHF. CDR3 nucleotides: TGTGCCAGCAGCTTCACAGTCAATCAGCCCCAGCATTTT. The full variable domain, in which reference TRBV7-2 and TRBJ1-5 provide the parts outside the CDR3, is GAGVSQSPSNKVTEKGKDVELRCDPISGHTALYWYRQSLGQGLEFLIYFQGNSAPDKSGLPSDRFSAERTGGSVSTLTIQRTQQEDSAVYLCASSFTVNQPQHFGDGTRLSIL.

The sample holds many counts of this clonotype. The chain uses TRBV29-1 and TRBJ2-1, with TRBD2 matching 8 bases. The CDR3 contains 15 residues. Germline V CDR1 and CDR2: SQVTM, ANQGSEA. Germline trimming cut 0 bases from V and 4 bases from J; bases unmatched to any gene: 5. In DNA, the CDR3 is TGCAGCGTTGAAGATGACCCTAGCGGGTACAATGAGCAGTTCTTC. It codes for CSVEDDPSGYNEQFF.

This clonotype was detected only a few times. The chain employs TRBV13 and TRBJ1-1; D unresolved. The CDR3 loop spans 14 amino acids. V was clipped by 3 bases and J by 1 base, with 9 bases between them. Per germline, CDR1 PRHDT and CDR2 FYEKMQ (reference sequence). Here the CDR3 reads CASSFPDGNTEAFF. Here the CDR3 DNA reads TGTGCCAGCAGCTTCCCGGACGGGAACACTGAAGCTTTCTTT.

This clonotype appeared many times. The chain carries TRBV5-1 and TRBJ2-5; TRBD1 matches 8 bases. In germline, CDR1 is SGHRS, CDR2 YFSETQ. CDR3 length: 14 amino acids. Unmatched junction bases numbered 6, after V lost 3 bases and J lost 5 bases. CDR3 in amino acids: CASSSGGGMETQYF. CDR3 coding DNA: TGCGCCAGCAGCTCAGGGGGCGGGATGGAGACCCAGTACTTC.

The V gene is TRBV13, the J gene TRBJ2-7, with D perhaps given as TRBD1 or TRBD2 (5 bases each). The germline V gene encodes CDR1 PRHDT and CDR2 FYEKMQ (reference sequence). This CDR3 comprises 13 residues. V lost 0 bases and J 6 bases, leaving 9 bases between the germline ends. CDR3 loop: CASSLGSGPEQYF. In nucleotides, the CDR3 is TGTGCCAGCAGCTTAGGGTCGGGGCCCGAGCAGTACTTC.

This clonotype was seen at least ten times. The V gene is TRBV24-1, the J gene TRBJ2-5; D remains unclear. This CDR3 is built from 15 residues. The V end lost 5 bases, the J end lost 5 bases, and 17 bases lay between the germline ends. Germline loops: CDR1 KGHDR, CDR2 SFDVKD. CDR3 DNA: TGTGCCACCAGTGTAGCCGATTTCGGGCGGGAGACCCAGTACTTC. As protein: CATSVADFGRETQYF.

The chain is built from TRBV20-1 and TRBJ2-7; 8 bases map to TRBD2. This CDR3 has 16 amino acids. J lost 2 bases, V lost 0 bases, and 9 bases had no gene match. Per germline, CDR1 DFQATT and CDR2 SNEGSKA (reference sequence). The DNA of the CDR3 is TGCAGTGCTAGAGATCGGCCGGGACTAGGCACCTACGAGCAGTACTTC. It specifies CSARDRPGLGTYEQYF.

This clonotype was seen a few times. The chain combines TRBV7-6 with TRBJ2-7; D ambiguous. Trimming left V 5 bases short and J 2 bases short, with 16 bases between. CDR1 is SGHVS and CDR2 is FNYEAQ in the germline V gene. The CDR3 loop spans 15 amino acids. CDR3 amino acids: CASSPRFSDTYEQYF. As DNA, the CDR3 is TGTGCCAGCAGCCCCCGGTTCAGCGACACCTACGAGCAGTACTTC.

In this sample, this clonotype turned up many times. The chain links TRBV7-9 to TRBJ2-7; either TRBD1 or TRBD2 may supply D (5 bases each). The CDR3 length is 13 residues. V lost 8 bases, J lost 5 bases, and 16 bases lay in between. Germline V gene lookup returns CDR1 SEHNR and CDR2 FQNEAQ (reference sequence). The CDR3 loop reads CASRGRGSDEQYF. The CDR3 DNA reads as TGTGCCAGCCGAGGCCGGGGCAGCGACGAGCAGTACTTC.

In its sample, this clonotype was seen many times. This CDR3 reads CASSLGAGGLKEQYF. In DNA form, the CDR3 reads TGTGCCAGCAGCTTGGGGGCAGGGGGCTTGAAGGAGCAGTACTTC. V and J are TRBV5-6 and TRBJ2-7; 8 nucleotides line up with TRBD1. The length of the CDR3 is 15 residues. Germline trimming cut 0 bases from V and 7 bases from J; bases unmatched to any gene: 9. Per germline, CDR1 SGHDT and CDR2 YYEEEE. Using reference TRBV5-6 and TRBJ2-7 for the parts outside the CDR3, the full variable domain is DAGVTQSPTHLIKTRGQQVTLRCSPKSGHDTVSWYQQALGQGPQFIFQYYEEEERQRGNFPDRFSGHQFPNYSSELNVNALLLGDSALYLCASSLGAGGLKEQYFGPGTRLTVT.

This clonotype occurred many times. The V gene is TRBV7-2, the J gene TRBJ2-7, with D hard to call. The CDR3 runs 14 residues. Trimming removed 5 bases at V and 3 bases at J, with 14 bases between. Germline V gene data show CDR1 as SGHTA and CDR2 as FQGNSA. The CDR3 region is CASSPRRHSYEQYF. CDR3 in DNA: TGTGCCAGCAGCCCACGAAGGCACAGCTACGAGCAGTACTTC.

This CDR3 reads CASSQFTSGVRNEQFF. The CDR3 DNA is TGTGCCAGCAGCCAATTTACTAGCGGGGTAAGGAATGAGCAGTTCTTC. The rearrangement links TRBV7-9 to TRBJ2-1; 10 nucleotides agree with TRBD2. The CDR3 is 16 residues long. The J segment lost 7 bases and the V segment lost 5 bases, leaving 11 bases of the junction unmatched. The germline CDR1 and CDR2 sequences are SEHNR and FQNEAQ (reference sequence).